These T cell receptor beta chains were read from a single sample in a study of blood T cell repertoires in COVID-19. Produced via immunoSEQ multiplex PCR; TCRdb's table is partial and in-frame only. Counted here are around 66,000 clones, roughly 75% occurring once; the ten biggest clones make up over 7.5%. The sample consisted of peripheral blood. The receptors here all came from a human donor in a cohort sampled during active COVID-19. The CDR3 runs from the conserved cysteine through the conserved F or W. The order of the fields is CDR3 protein, V gene, J gene.

CDR3aa: CASSQTTGVYGYTF
v_gene: TRBV4-3
j_gene: TRBJ1-2

CDR3aa: CASSVDSGRAGEQFF
v_gene: TRBV9
j_gene: TRBJ2-1

CDR3aa: CASSESGVNQPQHF
v_gene: TRBV10-2
j_gene: TRBJ1-5

CDR3aa: CASSPLRSEAFF
v_gene: TRBV13
j_gene: TRBJ1-1

CDR3aa: CASNMKPGETQYF
v_gene: TRBV2
j_gene: TRBJ2-5

CDR3aa: CASSDPVEKLFF
v_gene: TRBV10-2
j_gene: TRBJ1-4

CDR3aa: CASSPSGSETQYF
v_gene: TRBV28
j_gene: TRBJ2-5

CDR3aa: CASSIEAGGPPYNEQFF
v_gene: TRBV19
j_gene: TRBJ2-1

CDR3aa: CASSLMLAGAGHEQFF
v_gene: TRBV7-6
j_gene: TRBJ2-1

CDR3aa: CASSVGPGETQYF
v_gene: TRBV9
j_gene: TRBJ2-5

CDR3aa: CASSQGRAYGYTF
v_gene: TRBV3-1/TRBV3-2
j_gene: TRBJ1-2

CDR3aa: CASSEYWTGGSYEQYF
v_gene: TRBV6-1
j_gene: TRBJ2-7

CDR3aa: CASSLDPGEIYEQYF
v_gene: TRBV7-2
j_gene: TRBJ2-7

CDR3aa: CASSRTDYEQYF
v_gene: TRBV6-2/TRBV6-3
j_gene: TRBJ2-7

CDR3aa: CASSLAPLRSYEQYF
v_gene: TRBV7-2
j_gene: TRBJ2-7

CDR3aa: CAISDPDPAGGYTF
v_gene: TRBV10-3
j_gene: TRBJ1-2

CDR3aa: CASSRLGQGSYNSPLHF
v_gene: TRBV14
j_gene: TRBJ1-6

CDR3aa: CASSQEFPLSSSYNEQFF
v_gene: TRBV14
j_gene: TRBJ2-1

CDR3aa: CASSLARTENTEAFF
v_gene: TRBV7-8
j_gene: TRBJ1-1

CDR3aa: CASSSGQPNEQFF
v_gene: TRBV5-4
j_gene: TRBJ2-1

CDR3aa: CASSLMGRTEAFF
v_gene: TRBV28
j_gene: TRBJ1-1

CDR3aa: CASGEATSYEQYF
v_gene: TRBV6-5
j_gene: TRBJ2-7

CDR3aa: CASSLAGGGYEQYF
v_gene: TRBV5-4
j_gene: TRBJ2-7

CDR3aa: CASSLEQVNTEAFF
v_gene: TRBV4-1
j_gene: TRBJ1-1

CDR3aa: CASSSRRGGENYGYTF
v_gene: TRBV7-2
j_gene: TRBJ1-2

CDR3aa: CAMGAEGGYTF
v_gene: TRBV10-3
j_gene: TRBJ1-2

CDR3aa: CASSLPAGVRQPQHF
v_gene: TRBV28
j_gene: TRBJ1-5

CDR3aa: CSVGGGGSETQYF
v_gene: TRBV29-1
j_gene: TRBJ2-5

CDR3aa: CASRVQGSYNSPLHF
v_gene: TRBV7-9
j_gene: TRBJ1-6

CDR3aa: CATQTRGQGQETQYF
v_gene: TRBV19
j_gene: TRBJ2-5

CDR3aa: CASSPPEGARKSYEQYF
v_gene: TRBV9
j_gene: TRBJ2-7

CDR3aa: CASSQSTGYTF
v_gene: TRBV18
j_gene: TRBJ1-2

CDR3aa: CASSPDRLTAFF
v_gene: TRBV7-2
j_gene: TRBJ1-1

CDR3aa: CASSVGPYTGWSSYNEQFF
v_gene: TRBV9
j_gene: TRBJ2-1

CDR3aa: CASSRRTSGIASTDTQYF
v_gene: TRBV28
j_gene: TRBJ2-3

CDR3aa: CASTQVVNTEAFF
v_gene: TRBV19
j_gene: TRBJ1-1

CDR3aa: CASVASGRAREQFF
v_gene: TRBV6-6
j_gene: TRBJ2-1

CDR3aa: CASSYLDRATEAFF
v_gene: TRBV6-6
j_gene: TRBJ1-1

CDR3aa: CASSADRDEQYF
v_gene: TRBV7-9
j_gene: TRBJ2-7

CDR3aa: CASSLEGGGTYEQYF
v_gene: TRBV5-4
j_gene: TRBJ2-7

CDR3aa: CASSPSGRRSYEQYF
v_gene: TRBV19
j_gene: TRBJ2-7

CDR3aa: CASSYRSGGGEKLFF
v_gene: TRBV6-6
j_gene: TRBJ1-4

CDR3aa: CASSWPSSSGLQRSNQPQHF
v_gene: TRBV6-2/TRBV6-3
j_gene: TRBJ1-5

CDR3aa: CASSQDLATGGATYTF
v_gene: TRBV4-2
j_gene: TRBJ1-2

CDR3aa: CASSQSTSGRTDTQYF
v_gene: TRBV4-3
j_gene: TRBJ2-3

CDR3aa: CASSQDRETQYF
v_gene: TRBV3-1/TRBV3-2
j_gene: TRBJ2-5

CDR3aa: CASSLIPGFGETQYF
v_gene: TRBV27
j_gene: TRBJ2-5

CDR3aa: CASNRGQNTDTQYF
v_gene: TRBV28
j_gene: TRBJ2-3